These 30 T cell receptor beta chains were all obtained from the same sample, sequenced in a study of blood T cell repertoires in COVID-19. Repertoires were generated with immunoSEQ multiplex PCR, while TCRdb's copy carries only in-frame clones and drops some. The sample contains roughly 150,000 clones, 84% of which appear only once. The sample taken for sequencing was peripheral blood. These receptor sequences come from a woman aged 80 or over with COVID-19, enrolled during active disease.

This clone appeared a single time. V gene TRBV19 combines with J gene TRBJ1-5; D is ambiguous. The V gene's germline CDR1 is LNHDA and CDR2 SQIVND (reference sequence). The CDR3 contains 13 residues. V shed 3 bases and J shed 4 bases, with 7 bases lying between them. CDR3 sequence (DNA): TGTGCCAGTAGTATTGAGGTGAATCAGCCCCAGCATTTT. Protein: CASSIEVNQPQHF.

This clone was counted only a few times. This chain connects TRBV30 to TRBJ1-1; D gene ambiguous. Trimming took 4 bases from V and 3 from J, leaving 12 bases between them. The CDR3 has 13 amino acids. CDR1 and CDR2 (germline): GTSNPN, SVGIG (reference sequence). The DNA of the CDR3 is TGTGCCTGGAAAAGGCGGGCAGACACTGAAGCTTTCTTT. Translating gives CAWKRRADTEAFF.

This chain connects TRBV5-4 to TRBJ2-5, with a weak D call TRBD1 (6 bases). The V gene's germline CDR1 is SGHNT and CDR2 YYREEE (reference sequence). The CDR3 contains 14 residues. The V gene lost 6 bases and the J gene lost 1 base, with 13 bases spanning the gap. The CDR3 DNA reads as TGTGCCAGCAAGCACCAGGGGATCCAAGAGACCCAGTACTTC. Amino acid sequence: CASKHQGIQETQYF. The full variable domain, rest sourced from reference TRBV5-4 and TRBJ2-5, is ETGVTQSPTHLIKTRGQQVTLRCSSQSGHNTVSWYQQALGQGPQFIFQYYREEENGRGNFPPRFSGLQFPNYSSELNVNALELDDSALYLCASKHQGIQETQYFGPGTRLLVL.

V is TRBV11-3 and J is TRBJ2-2, with 8 bases that match TRBD2. Per the germline V gene, CDR1 is SGHNT and CDR2 is YENEEA. This CDR3 is built from 17 residues. With 1 base clipped from V and 7 bases from J, the junction kept 11 bases outside the gene matches. In DNA, the CDR3 is TGTGCCAGCAGCTTAGGCTTCGGGGGGGACTACGGCGGGGAGCTGTTTTTT. Protein product: CASSLGFGGDYGGELFF.

The chain is built from TRBV2 and TRBJ2-1, with a possible D match to TRBD2 (6 bases). V lost 4 bases and J 3 bases, leaving 13 bases between the germline ends. The V gene's germline CDR1 is SNHLY and CDR2 FYNNEI. This CDR3 is built from 15 residues. CDR3 region: CASSGRGGLYNEQFF. Written as DNA, the CDR3 is TGTGCCAGCAGTGGCCGCGGAGGGCTCTACAATGAGCAGTTCTTC.

This clone was seen a handful of times. This chain joins TRBV19 and TRBJ2-7, with TRBD2 matching 7 bases. CDR1 LNHDA and CDR2 SQIVND come from the germline V gene (reference sequence). The CDR3 spans 15 residues. J gave up 0 bases and V 1 base, and 3 bases lay outside the gene matches. CDR3 nucleotide sequence: TGTGCCAGTAGTATAGCGCGGGGGAGCTCCTACGAGCAGTACTTC. Its translation is CASSIARGSSYEQYF.

The chain is built from TRBV7-3 and TRBJ1-2, with D tentatively TRBD1 (5 bases). Per the germline V gene, CDR1 is SGHTA and CDR2 is FQGTGA. The CDR3 has 14 residues. V lost 5 bases and J lost 5, with 15 bases in between. The CDR3 loop is CASSPGGVGYGYTF. CDR3 nucleotide sequence: TGTGCCAGCAGCCCTGGGGGGGTTGGTTATGGCTACACCTTC.

The chain uses TRBV5-4 and TRBJ1-4; no firm D call. Between the trimmed V and J ends, which lost 4 bases and 7 bases, there was a span of 11 bases. CDR1 and CDR2 (germline): SGHNT, YYREEE (reference sequence). The CDR3 totals 13 residues. The CDR3 loop is CASSPPDSEKLFF. The CDR3 DNA follows: TGTGCCAGCAGCCCTCCAGATTCTGAAAAACTGTTTTTT. Complete variable domain (other parts from reference TRBV5-4 and TRBJ1-4): ETGVTQSPTHLIKTRGQQVTLRCSSQSGHNTVSWYQQALGQGPQFIFQYYREEENGRGNFPPRFSGLQFPNYSSELNVNALELDDSALYLCASSPPDSEKLFFGSGTQLSVL.

The gene calls are TRBV10-1 and TRBJ2-7, with TRBD1 matching over 7 bases. CDR3 length: 15 amino acids. CDR1 and CDR2 from the germline V gene are WNHNN and SYGVQD (reference sequence). The V gene end was trimmed by 3 bases and the J gene end by 3 bases; junction bases not matched to a gene: 8. The DNA for the CDR3 is TGCGCCAGCAGTGACTTTAGGGACAGCTTCTACGAGCAGTACTTC. Translating gives CASSDFRDSFYEQYF.

The chain has TRBV6-5 and TRBJ2-1, with 7 bases lining up with TRBD1. The CDR3 has 15 residues. The J segment lost 0 bases and the V segment lost 4 bases, leaving 3 bases of the junction unmatched. The germline V gene encodes CDR1 MNHEY and CDR2 SVGAGI. This CDR3 is CASSLPGGSYNEQFF. CDR3 coding DNA: TGTGCCAGCAGTTTGCCAGGGGGCTCCTACAATGAGCAGTTCTTC.

The chain links TRBV5-4 to TRBJ1-6; D remains unclear. Trimming shortened V by 0 bases and J by 6 bases, and 4 bases separated the two germline ends. The V gene's germline CDR1 is SGHNT and CDR2 YYREEE (reference sequence). This CDR3 is 13 amino acids long. The CDR3 DNA follows: TGTGCCAGCAGCTTGGAAGCTAATTCACCCCTCCACTTT. As protein: CASSLEANSPLHF.

V gene TRBV29-1 combines with J gene TRBJ2-1, with unresolved D. V was clipped by 6 bases and J by 0 bases, with 9 bases between them. CDR1 is SQVTM and CDR2 is ANQGSEA in the germline V gene. This CDR3 has 13 residues. CDR3 residues: CSVGSSSYNEQFF. The DNA for the CDR3 is TGCAGCGTCGGGTCCAGCTCCTACAATGAGCAGTTCTTC.

The gene calls are TRBV18 and TRBJ2-7, with D possibly matching TRBD1 (6 bases). The V and J ends lost 5 bases and 2 bases respectively, with 16 bases between them. The CDR3 loop spans 15 amino acids. Germline CDR1 reads KGHSH; CDR2 reads LQKENI. The CDR3 DNA reads as TGTGCCAGCTCAGACATAAGGGGGACCCCCTACGAGCAGTACTTC. Residues: CASSDIRGTPYEQYF.

The V call is TRBV3-1 (or the pseudogene TRBV3-2), the J call TRBJ1-5; weak D call: TRBD1 (5 bases). The CDR3 totals 15 residues. Trimming took off 0 bases at V and 8 bases at J, with 14 bases between the two ends. CDR1 LGHDT and CDR2 YNNKEL come from the germline V gene (reference sequence). CDR3 amino acids: CASSQDRGIREPQHF. The CDR3 coding sequence is TGTGCCAGCAGCCAAGATCGGGGGATACGCGAGCCCCAGCATTTT.

The chain is built from TRBV27 and TRBJ2-1; the D gene is possibly TRBD2 (5 bases). The CDR3 length is 15 residues. Germline V gives CDR1 MNHEY, CDR2 SMNVEV (reference sequence). The V gene lost 0 bases and the J gene lost 4 bases, with 10 bases spanning the gap. The CDR3 is CASSLSASSYNEQFF. The CDR3 DNA reads TGTGCCAGCAGTTTATCGGCTAGCTCTTACAATGAGCAGTTCTTC.

The V and J genes are TRBV19 and TRBJ1-2; 8 nucleotides agree with TRBD1. The V and J ends lost 4 bases and 1 base, in that order; junction bases with no gene match: 8. Germline CDR1 reads LNHDA; CDR2 reads SQIVND (reference sequence). The CDR3 has 16 amino acids. CDR3: CASSKPGQGRNYGYTF. CDR3 nucleotides: TGTGCCAGTAGTAAACCTGGACAGGGCCGTAACTATGGCTACACCTTC.

This chain connects TRBV2 to TRBJ1-2; no reliable D call. The CDR3 totals 13 residues. Trimming removed 6 bases from V and 4 bases from J, with 12 bases in between. Germline CDR1 SNHLY, CDR2 FYNNEI. The CDR3 loop is CASRGDMGYGYTF. CDR3 sequence (DNA): TGTGCCAGCAGGGGAGACATGGGCTATGGCTACACCTTC.

The chain is built from TRBV10-3 and TRBJ2-7; no reliable D call. CDR3 size: 11 residues. Germline V gene sequence: CDR1 ENHRY, CDR2 SYGVKD. V dropped 2 bases and J dropped 12 bases, with 11 bases sitting between them. The CDR3: CAISEGLRGYF. CDR3 nucleotides: TGTGCCATCAGTGAGGGCCTCCGAGGGTACTTC.

The chain uses TRBV18 and TRBJ1-2; 11 bases fit TRBD1. Unmatched junction bases numbered 12, after V lost 4 bases and J lost 8 bases. Germline V lookup: CDR1 KGHSH, CDR2 LQKENI. This CDR3 is 16 amino acids long. The CDR3 nucleotides read TGTGCCAGCTCACGGGACAGGGGGAAGGCTGGGAAAGGCTACACCTTC. Amino acid sequence: CASSRDRGKAGKGYTF.

The CDR3 region has the DNA TGTGCCATCAAACGGGACAGGACGCAAGAGACCCAGTACTTC. This translates into CAIKRDRTQETQYF. The chain carries TRBV10-3 and TRBJ2-5, with TRBD1 identical over 8 bases. The CDR3 is 14 residues long. Germline trimming cut 7 bases from V and 2 bases from J; bases unmatched to any gene: 6. CDR1 and CDR2 from the germline V gene are ENHRY and SYGVKD.

This clone has a handful of counts. The V gene is TRBV9, the J gene TRBJ2-7, with D possibly matching TRBD2 (6 bases). V was pared by 4 bases and J by 0 bases, with 14 bases between. CDR1 and CDR2 (germline): SGDLS, YYNGEE. There are 15 residues in the CDR3. CDR3 in amino acids: CASSQAGTLSYEQYF. In DNA form, the CDR3 reads TGTGCCAGCAGCCAGGCGGGGACCCTCTCCTACGAGCAGTACTTC.

This sequence joins TRBV28 and TRBJ1-4; D is perhaps TRBD1 (6 bases). The CDR3 is made up of 15 amino acids. The V gene lost 4 bases and the J gene lost 1 base, with 10 bases spanning the gap. From germline, CDR1 is MDHEN and CDR2 SYDVKM. The CDR3 sequence: CASSSTTGTNEKLFF. As DNA, the CDR3 is TGTGCCAGCAGTTCCACGACAGGAACTAATGAAAAACTGTTTTTT.

The chain joins TRBV5-1 to TRBJ2-2; D is unresolved. The germline gives CDR1 SGHRS, CDR2 YFSETQ. This CDR3 comprises 15 residues. The germline V and J ends were trimmed by 2 bases and 6 bases, with 14 bases remaining between them. CDR3 residues: CASSFSTLEAGELFF. The CDR3 nucleotides read TGCGCCAGCAGCTTCTCGACGCTCGAGGCCGGGGAGCTGTTTTTT.

CDR3 sequence reads: CASSILRGSSYEQYF. CDR3 sequence (DNA): TGTGCCAGTAGTATTTTGCGGGGGAGCTCCTACGAGCAGTACTTC. V is TRBV19 and J is TRBJ2-7; TRBD2 matches 7 bases. The CDR3 runs 15 residues. V was clipped by 3 bases and J by 0 bases; unmatched bases: 5. Germline assignment: CDR1 LNHDA and CDR2 SQIVND (reference sequence). The full variable domain, its missing parts supplied by reference TRBV19 and TRBJ2-7, is DGGITQSPKYLFRKEGQNVTLSCEQNLNHDAMYWYRQDPGQGLRLIYYSQIVNDFQKGDIAEGYSVSREKKESFPLTVTSAQKNPTAFYLCASSILRGSSYEQYFGPGTRLTVT.

This clone has only one observation. The chain couples TRBV27 to TRBJ2-4, with 10 nucleotides matching TRBD1. Trimming removed 10 bases from V and 3 bases from J; junction bases left unmatched: 3. This CDR3 has 13 amino acids. CDR1 is MNHEY, CDR2 SMNVEV, per germline (reference sequence). CDR3 sequence: CATGQGGKNIQYF. The CDR3 nucleotides are TGTGCCACCGGACAGGGGGGCAAAAACATTCAGTACTTC.

The chain uses TRBV2 and TRBJ2-1, with TRBD2 matching over 8 bases. Trimming removed 7 bases from V and 2 bases from J; junction bases left unmatched: 1. The V gene's germline CDR1 is SNHLY and CDR2 FYNNEI. The CDR3 runs 13 residues. This chain's CDR3 is CASNGGAYNEQFF. As DNA, the CDR3 is TGTGCCAGCAACGGGGGGGCCTACAATGAGCAGTTCTTC.

This chain joins TRBV18 and TRBJ1-6; D is possibly TRBD1 (6 bases). CDR1 is KGHSH and CDR2 is LQKENI in the germline V gene. The V end was cut by 1 base, the J end by 7 bases, with 8 bases between. This CDR3 spans 14 amino acids. Here the CDR3 DNA reads TGTGCCAGCTCACCACAGGGGGTGAATTCACCCCTCCACTTT. It specifies CASSPQGVNSPLHF.

This clone was picked up one time. J is TRBJ1-1 and V is TRBV7-6; D perhaps matches TRBD1 (5 bases). V lost 4 bases to trimming and J lost 0 bases, with 15 bases between them. Germline CDR1 and CDR2: SGHVS and FNYEAQ. The CDR3 covers 16 residues. The CDR3 bases are TGTGCCAGCAGCTATACGTATGGGGGGATGAACACTGAAGCTTTCTTT. Amino acid sequence: CASSYTYGGMNTEAFF.

This clone was seen a single time. The chain combines TRBV19 with TRBJ2-7; D not resolved. The V gene lost 6 bases and the J gene lost 3 bases, with 15 bases spanning the gap. The CDR3 is 14 amino acids. Germline V gene data show CDR1 as LNHDA and CDR2 as SQIVND (reference sequence). CDR3 DNA: TGTGCCAGTAGCCTACATGGAAGGAGCTACGAGCAGTACTTC. This sequence encodes CASSLHGRSYEQYF. The whole variable domain, remainder taken from reference TRBV19 and TRBJ2-7, is DGGITQSPKYLFRKEGQNVTLSCEQNLNHDAMYWYRQDPGQGLRLIYYSQIVNDFQKGDIAEGYSVSREKKESFPLTVTSAQKNPTAFYLCASSLHGRSYEQYFGPGTRLTVT.

This clone has just a few counts. J is TRBJ2-1 and V is TRBV11-2; maybe TRBD2 (5 bases). Trimming stripped 5 bases from V and 8 bases from J, with 10 bases between. This CDR3 is 12 amino acids long. Germline-derived CDR1 and CDR2 are SGHAT and FQNNGV. CDR3 protein: CASSLAGDEQFF. The CDR3 nucleotides are TGTGCCAGCAGCCTAGCCGGGGATGAGCAGTTCTTC. Looking up the rest from reference TRBV11-2 and TRBJ2-1 gives the full variable domain: EAGVAQSPRYKIIEKRQSVAFWCNPISGHATLYWYQQILGQGPKLLIQFQNNGVVDDSQLPKDRFSAERLKGVDSTLKIQPAKLEDSAVYLCASSLAGDEQFFGPGTRLTVL.